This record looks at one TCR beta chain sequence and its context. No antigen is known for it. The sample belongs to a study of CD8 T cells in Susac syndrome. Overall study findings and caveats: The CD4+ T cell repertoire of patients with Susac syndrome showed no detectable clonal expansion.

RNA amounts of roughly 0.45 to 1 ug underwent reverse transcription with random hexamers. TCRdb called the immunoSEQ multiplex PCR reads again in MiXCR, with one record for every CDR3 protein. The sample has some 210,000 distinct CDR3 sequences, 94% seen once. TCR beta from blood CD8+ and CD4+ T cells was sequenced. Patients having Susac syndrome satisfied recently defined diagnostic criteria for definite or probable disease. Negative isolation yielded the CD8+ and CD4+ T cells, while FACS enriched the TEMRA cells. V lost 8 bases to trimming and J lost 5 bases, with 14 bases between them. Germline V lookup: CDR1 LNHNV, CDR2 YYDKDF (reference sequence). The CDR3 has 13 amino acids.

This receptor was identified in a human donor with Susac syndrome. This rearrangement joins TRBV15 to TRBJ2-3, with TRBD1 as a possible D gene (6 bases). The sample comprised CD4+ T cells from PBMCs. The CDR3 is CATSRGVGDTQYF. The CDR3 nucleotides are TGTGCCACCTCCAGGGGAGTTGGAGATACGCAGTATTTT. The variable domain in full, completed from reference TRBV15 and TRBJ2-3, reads DAMVIQNPRYQVTQFGKPVTLSCSQTLNHNVMYWYQQKSSQAPKLLFHYYDKDFNNEADTPDNFQSRRPNTSFCFLDIRSPGLGDTAMYLCATSRGVGDTQYFGPGTRLTVL.